This TCR beta chain is from a study of blood T cell repertoires in COVID-19. Whole-study context: Spain, Italy and the United States supplied samples that represented acute and convalescent COVID-19. PBMCs, B-cell-depleted T cells, or T cells were the source of the cDNA or gDNA that made up the material.

This clone was counted a few times. Per the original methods: Cell counts per sample came from amplifying reference gene primers. Only in-frame clones appear in the TCRdb table, and some are missing; sequencing was by immunoSEQ multiplex PCR. Clonal size and the V and J genes are those of that table, whereas D and trimming came from the DNA. Here the sample spans 210,000 or so clones, 84% being singletons. Cohort allocation depended upon clinical history that participants reported. V was clipped by 4 bases and J by 6 bases; unmatched bases: 6. The CDR3 covers 16 residues. From germline, CDR1 is SGHRS and CDR2 YFSETQ.

The TCR was taken from a man aged 60 to 75 who had recovered from COVID-19. This chain connects TRBV5-1 to TRBJ2-2, with TRBD2 identical over 13 bases. The material sequenced was PBMCs or T cells enriched from blood (not recorded which). The CDR3 DNA reads as TGCGCCAGCAGCGCGGGACTAGCGGGGTCCCCCGGGGAGCTGTTTTTT. Amino acids: CASSAGLAGSPGELFF. Filled out from reference TRBV5-1 and TRBJ2-2, the complete variable domain reads KAGVTQTPRYLIKTRGQQVTLSCSPISGHRSVSWYQQTPGQGLQFLFEYFSETQRNKGNFPGRFSGRQFSNSRSEMNVSTLELGDSALYLCASSAGLAGSPGELFFGEGSRLTVL.